This T cell receptor (beta chain) comes out of a study of spatial heterogeneity in lung cancer. Study details: Detected sequences consistently included more beta-chain ones than alpha-chain ones.

Each CDR3 protein is one row after TCRdb ran MiXCR on the 5' RACE reads. The sample has about 7,800 distinct CDR3 sequences, 8.6% seen once; the top ten hold about 45%. This clonotype was seen repeatedly, ten times or more. The CDR3 extends over 13 amino acids. Germline V lookup: CDR1 SEHNR, CDR2 FQNEAQ (reference sequence). V lost 1 base to trimming and J lost 3 bases, with 6 bases between them. Indicated time point: sample taken at primary tumor resection. The 60 to 90 donors had untreated early-stage non-small cell lung cancer. The sequenced material consisted of unsorted whole RNA from tumor, nontumor lung or frozen PBMC.

This TCR was sampled from a male donor with early-stage non-small cell lung cancer. The chain recombines TRBV7-9 with TRBJ2-5; unclear D gene. Material: PBMCs, obtained at surgery. The CDR3 DNA sequence: TGTGCCAGCAGCTTAGGACTGGAAGAGACCCAGTACTTC. Its protein product is CASSLGLEETQYF.